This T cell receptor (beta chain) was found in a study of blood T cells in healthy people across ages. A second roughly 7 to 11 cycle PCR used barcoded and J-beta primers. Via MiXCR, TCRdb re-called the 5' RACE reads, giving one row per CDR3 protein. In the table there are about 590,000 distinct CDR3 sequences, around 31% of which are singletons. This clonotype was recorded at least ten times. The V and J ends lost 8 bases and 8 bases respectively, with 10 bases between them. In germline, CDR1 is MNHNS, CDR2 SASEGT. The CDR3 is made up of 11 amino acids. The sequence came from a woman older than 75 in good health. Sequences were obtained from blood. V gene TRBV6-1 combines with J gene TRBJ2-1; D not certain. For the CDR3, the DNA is TGTGCCAGCCAGGTGTACGATGAGCAGTTCTTC. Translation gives CASQVYDEQFF.